These T cell receptor beta chains were read from a single sample in a study of shared clonotypes between healthy human individuals. The repertoire was sequenced with immunoSEQ multiplex PCR; TCRdb's copy has only in-frame clones and lacks some. The table lists about 600,000 clones, more than 95% of them singletons. The source material was naive CD4+ T cells sorted from blood. The receptors derive from a woman aged 25 to 45 in good health. CDR3s include the opening cysteine and the closing phenylalanine or tryptophan. Each record gives: V gene, D gene, J gene, clone size, CDR3 protein, CDR3 DNA. The D gene is left open where the match is weak. Where a row states a size, it is once, few, many or the class of an expanded clone; other rows omit it.

TRBV10-3,-,TRBJ1-2,-,CAIRERWGTNYGYTF,TGTGCCATCAGAGAAAGGTGGGGGACTAACTATGGCTACACCTTC
TRBV5-1,-,TRBJ2-2,-,CASSLSQNRMTGELFF,TGCGCCAGCAGCTTATCTCAGAACAGGATGACCGGGGAGCTGTTTTTT
TRBV5-6,-,TRBJ1-2,-,CASSFGETYGYTF,TGTGCCAGCAGCTTCGGAGAGACCTATGGCTACACCTTC
TRBV10-1,-,TRBJ1-2,-,CASSNRRGDAYTF,TGCGCCAGCAGTAACCGCCGGGGGGATGCCTACACCTTC
TRBV25-1,TRBD2,TRBJ2-1,-,CASSEFGTSGRADNEQFF,TGTGCCAGCAGTGAATTCGGGACTAGCGGGAGGGCAGACAATGAGCAGTTCTTC
TRBV11-2,TRBD1,TRBJ2-1,-,CASRGTGGPIWEQFF,TGTGCCAGCAGGGGGACAGGGGGCCCCATATGGGAGCAGTTCTTC
TRBV5-1,-,TRBJ2-7,-,CASTAGYEQYF,TGCGCCAGCACCGCCGGGTACGAGCAGTACTTC
TRBV6-5,-,TRBJ1-4,-,CASSYMWRRKEKLFF,TGTGCCAGCAGTTACATGTGGCGCAGAAAGGAAAAACTGTTTTTT
TRBV28,-,TRBJ1-2,-,CASSLIQGEHYGYTF,TGTGCCAGCAGTTTAATACAGGGCGAGCACTATGGCTACACCTTC
TRBV2,TRBD1,TRBJ2-1,-,CASRPRQGAYNEQFF,TGTGCCAGCAGACCCAGACAGGGGGCGTACAATGAGCAGTTCTTC
TRBV2,TRBD2,TRBJ2-7,-,CASSSGTSGIEQYF,TGTGCCAGCAGCTCCGGGACTAGCGGGATCGAGCAGTACTTC
TRBV18,TRBD1,TRBJ1-2,-,CASSRTGALNYGYTF,TGTGCCAGCTCACGGACAGGAGCCCTCAACTATGGCTACACCTTC
TRBV28,TRBD1,TRBJ2-7,-,CASSIPQGNEQYF,TGTGCCAGCAGTATCCCACAGGGGAACGAGCAGTACTTC
TRBV28,TRBD2,TRBJ2-7,-,CASSAPSGRAYEQYF,TGTGCCAGCAGCGCCCCTAGCGGGAGGGCCTACGAGCAGTACTTC
TRBV28,TRBD2,TRBJ2-2,-,CASSTSGLAGVTGELFF,TGTGCCAGCAGCACATCGGGGTTAGCGGGAGTCACCGGGGAGCTGTTTTTT
TRBV6-5,-,TRBJ2-7,-,CASRKGPDSYEQYF,TGTGCCAGCAGAAAAGGACCCGACTCCTACGAGCAGTACTTC
TRBV10-3,-,TRBJ2-7,-,CAISGAGANEQYF,TGTGCCATCAGCGGTGCAGGGGCGAACGAGCAGTACTTC
TRBV7-6,-,TRBJ1-1,-,CASSSQGYTEAFF,TGTGCCAGCAGCTCACAGGGATACACTGAAGCTTTCTTT
TRBV14,TRBD2,TRBJ2-7,-,CASSSSGSYEQYF,TGTGCCAGCAGCTCTAGCGGGAGCTACGAGCAGTACTTC
TRBV28,TRBD2,TRBJ2-7,once,CASSFTSGSRSYEQYF,TGTGCCAGCAGTTTTACTAGCGGGAGTCGTTCCTACGAGCAGTACTTC
TRBV4-2,-,TRBJ2-1,-,CASSQDPQDPLGNEQFF,TGTGCCAGCAGCCAAGATCCCCAGGACCCCCTTGGGAATGAGCAGTTCTTC
TRBV5-1,-,TRBJ2-7,-,CASSTGDIYEQYF,TGCGCCAGCAGCACGGGGGACATCTACGAGCAGTACTTC
TRBV5-1,TRBD1,TRBJ2-5,-,CASSTGQVQETQYF,TGCGCCAGCAGCACCGGACAGGTGCAAGAGACCCAGTACTTC